Following are 2 T cell receptor beta chains from one sample sequenced in a study of siplizumab effects on memory and regulatory T cells. The antigens for these receptors are not known. Clones were sequenced by immunoSEQ multiplex PCR, and TCRdb holds only the in-frame ones, with some missing. The table lists 5,000 to 7,500 clones, approximately 40% of them singletons. Cells from the mixed lymphocyte reaction were cocultured for about six days at 37°C. The sample was CFSE-low (dividing) CD8+ T cells sorted from an allogeneic mixed lymphocyte reaction. Receptors were obtained from a human donor in good health; the cells came from an allogeneic mixed lymphocyte reaction.

By its share, this clone is medium-sized (0.01 to 0.1%). The chain uses TRBV9 and TRBJ2-7, with D possibly being TRBD1 or TRBD2 (5 bases each). CDR1 and CDR2 from the germline V gene are SGDLS and YYNGEE. The CDR3 loop spans 15 amino acids. V was pared by 3 bases and J by 6 bases, with 19 bases between. This CDR3 is CASSETGTNRFEQYF. CDR3 nucleotide sequence: TGTGCCAGCAGCGAGACCGGGACCAATCGCTTCGAGCAGTACTTC. Together with reference TRBV9 and TRBJ2-7, the CDR3 gives the full variable domain: DSGVTQTPKHLITATGQRVTLRCSPRSGDLSVYWYQQSLDQGLQFLIQYYNGEERAKGNILERFSAQQFPDLHSELNLSSLELGDSALYFCASSETGTNRFEQYFGPGTRLTVT.

The chain links TRBV4-2 to TRBJ1-1; D is ambiguous. The V and J ends lost 0 bases and 4 bases respectively, with 12 bases between them. CDR1 and CDR2 from the germline V gene are LGHNA and YNFKEQ. There are 15 residues in the CDR3. The CDR3 DNA reads TGTGCCAGCAGCCAAGATGTCCGGTCGGGCACTGAAGCTTTCTTT. Protein sequence: CASSQDVRSGTEAFF.